Following are 5 T cell receptor beta chains from one sample sequenced in a study of cytomegalovirus exposure and HLA in healthy donors. The PCR contained 60 Vbeta and 13 Jbeta primers. Assay used: immunoSEQ multiplex PCR; TCRdb lists only in-frame clones, some missing. The sample shows 150,000 to 200,000 clones, roughly 84% of them seen only once. Sequencing was performed on PBMCs. These receptors were collected from a boy aged 5-17 years in good health and CMV-seronegative.

CDR3 sequence reads: CASSSLGLNQPQHF. CDR3 sequence (DNA): TGTGCCAGCAGTTCGCTGGGGCTCAATCAGCCCCAGCATTTT. The V gene is TRBV6-5, the J gene TRBJ1-5; D is perhaps TRBD1 (5 bases). The CDR3 runs 14 residues. CDR1 and CDR2 (germline): MNHEY, SVGAGI. Between the trimmed V and J ends, which lost 4 bases and 3 bases, there was a span of 10 bases.

As DNA, the CDR3 is TGTGCCAGCAGCCCCCCCGGGACAGAGAGCTATGGCTACACCTTC. Amino acid sequence: CASSPPGTESYGYTF. This rearrangement joins TRBV9 to TRBJ1-2; 7 nucleotides match TRBD1. The CDR3 extends over 15 amino acids. CDR1 is SGDLS, CDR2 YYNGEE, per germline. Trimming removed 4 bases from V and 4 bases from J; junction bases left unmatched: 10.

V gene TRBV7-8 combines with J gene TRBJ2-3; 11 nucleotides agree with TRBD2. Germline V gene lookup returns CDR1 SGHVS and CDR2 FQNEAQ. The CDR3 contains 13 residues. The V and J ends lost 3 bases and 15 bases, in that order; junction bases with no gene match: 8. The CDR3 region is CASSFGTSGGPYF. The CDR3 nucleotides are TGTGCCAGCAGCTTTGGGACTAGCGGAGGACCTTATTTT. The full variable domain, in which reference TRBV7-8 and TRBJ2-3 provide the parts outside the CDR3, is GAGVSQSPRYKVAKRGQDVALRCDPISGHVSLFWYQQALGQGPEFLTYFQNEAQLDKSGLPSDRFFAERPEGSVSTLKIQRTQQEDSAVYLCASSFGTSGGPYFGPGTRLTVL.

The chain employs TRBV6-1 and TRBJ2-2; 8 bases agree with TRBD1. The V segment lost 2 bases and the J segment 8 bases; nucleotides outside the gene matches: 4. Germline V lookup: CDR1 MNHNS, CDR2 SASEGT. CDR3 length equals 14 residues. The CDR3 is CASSESWTGGELFF. CDR3 nucleotides: TGTGCCAGCAGTGAATCATGGACAGGGGGGGAGCTGTTTTTT.

The gene calls are TRBV7-9 and TRBJ2-3; 13 nucleotides agree with TRBD2. The V gene end was trimmed by 5 bases and the J gene end by 6 bases; junction bases not matched to a gene: 14. Germline V CDR1 and CDR2: SEHNR, FQNEAQ (reference sequence). The CDR3 has 18 amino acids. This CDR3 is CASSRPEGLAGPSDTQYF. The CDR3 coding sequence is TGTGCCAGCAGCCGACCCGAGGGACTAGCGGGACCCTCCGATACGCAGTATTTT.